The 9 T cell receptor beta chains reported below all come from one sample, sequenced in a study of blood T cell repertoires in COVID-19. TCRdb keeps only in-frame clones here, not all; method: immunoSEQ multiplex PCR. This sample has around 250,000 clones, with about 85% found just once. Sequencing was done on a sample of peripheral blood. All receptors derive from a man between 18 and 35 years old with active or convalescent COVID-19.

The chain carries TRBV9 and TRBJ2-7; TRBD2 agrees at 11 bases. The CDR3 sequence is 16 residues long. Unmatched junction bases numbered 9, after V lost 3 bases and J lost 4 bases. CDR1 and CDR2 (germline): SGDLS, YYNGEE. The CDR3 sequence is CASSAGTSGRGYEQYF. The CDR3 DNA follows: TGTGCCAGCAGCGCCGGGACTAGCGGAAGGGGGTACGAGCAGTACTTC. Complete variable domain (other parts from reference TRBV9 and TRBJ2-7): DSGVTQTPKHLITATGQRVTLRCSPRSGDLSVYWYQQSLDQGLQFLIQYYNGEERAKGNILERFSAQQFPDLHSELNLSSLELGDSALYFCASSAGTSGRGYEQYFGPGTRLTVT.

The chain couples TRBV7-2 to TRBJ2-7, with TRBD1 matching 8 bases. The CDR3 totals 15 residues. Germline V lookup: CDR1 SGHTA, CDR2 FQGNSA. V lost 5 bases and J lost 3; bases outside the gene matches: 9. The CDR3 protein is CASSLRQGMNYEQYF. CDR3 DNA: TGTGCCAGCAGCCTAAGACAGGGGATGAACTACGAGCAGTACTTC.

The rearrangement links TRBV6-5 to TRBJ1-6; D possibly corresponds to TRBD1 (6 bases). Germline V gene sequence: CDR1 MNHEY, CDR2 SVGAGI. This CDR3 is 13 amino acids long. V was cut by 11 bases and J by 12 bases, with 20 bases left in between. The CDR3 protein is CAPAADQQGPLHF. CDR3 in DNA: TGTGCCCCAGCAGCAGATCAACAGGGACCCCTCCACTTT.

This chain joins TRBV7-6 and TRBJ2-2; possibly TRBD1 for D (6 bases). Germline V lookup: CDR1 SGHVS, CDR2 FNYEAQ. The CDR3 extends over 16 amino acids. V was shortened by 3 bases and J by 0 bases, with 11 bases between the two germline ends. The CDR3 loop reads CASSLRQVANTGELFF. DNA of the CDR3: TGTGCCAGCAGCTTGAGACAGGTCGCGAACACCGGGGAGCTGTTTTTT.

The V and J genes are TRBV6-5 and TRBJ2-2; TRBD1 might be the D (5 bases). Germline V gene sequence: CDR1 MNHEY, CDR2 SVGAGI. V was cut by 7 bases and J by 6 bases, with 18 bases left in between. The CDR3 is made up of 15 amino acids. The DNA of the CDR3 is TGTGCCAGCACCCCGGCAGGGTTGATCCCCGGGGAGCTGTTTTTT. It is translated as CASTPAGLIPGELFF.

This chain joins TRBV5-1 and TRBJ2-1; the match to TRBD2 covers 8 bases. The junction had 10 bases not matched to a gene; V was cut back by 4 bases and J by 4 bases. This CDR3 is 16 amino acids long. Germline V gives CDR1 SGHRS, CDR2 YFSETQ. CDR3 DNA: TGCGCCAGCAGCGTCCTCACTAGCGGAGGTTACAATGAGCAGTTCTTC. Translating gives CASSVLTSGGYNEQFF.

The genes are TRBV11-3 and TRBJ2-7; D perhaps matches TRBD1 (6 bases). V was cut by 1 base and J by 3 bases, with 13 bases left in between. This CDR3 has 15 residues. Germline CDR1 and CDR2: SGHNT and YENEEA. For the CDR3, the DNA is TGTGCCAGCAGCTTAGTCAGGGGCCACCACTACGAGCAGTACTTC. Amino acid sequence: CASSLVRGHHYEQYF.

The chain combines TRBV3-1 (or the pseudogene TRBV3-2) with TRBJ1-2, with 7 bases matching TRBD1. This CDR3 is 15 amino acids long. Germline V gene lookup returns CDR1 LGHDT and CDR2 YNNKEL (reference sequence). J lost 4 bases, V lost 4 bases, and 9 bases had no gene match. The CDR3 nucleotides are TGTGCCAGCAGCCCCGCACAGGGGAAGGCCTATGGCTACACCTTC. Its translation is CASSPAQGKAYGYTF.

The chain employs TRBV19 and TRBJ2-3; unclear D gene. Germline V gene lookup returns CDR1 LNHDA and CDR2 SQIVND (reference sequence). CDR3 size: 14 residues. V dropped 5 bases and J dropped 2 bases, with 11 bases sitting between them. CDR3 residues: CASSASANTDTQYF. The CDR3 region has the DNA TGTGCCAGTAGTGCAAGCGCCAACACAGATACGCAGTATTTT. Using reference TRBV19 and TRBJ2-3 for the parts outside the CDR3, the full variable domain is DGGITQSPKYLFRKEGQNVTLSCEQNLNHDAMYWYRQDPGQGLRLIYYSQIVNDFQKGDIAEGYSVSREKKESFPLTVTSAQKNPTAFYLCASSASANTDTQYFGPGTRLTVL.